A selection of T cell receptor beta chains follows, all from one sample in a study of shared clonotypes between healthy human individuals. Assay: immunoSEQ multiplex PCR; the TCRdb copy retains only in-frame clones and omits some. The sample has about 800,000 clones, roughly 96% seen once. Sample: naive CD8+ T cells sorted from blood. Receptors originate from a man aged 30 to 45 in good health. CDR3s include the opening cysteine and the closing phenylalanine or tryptophan. The D gene is left open where the match is weak. Clone size is not always given. Where it is, it says once, few, many or a class for expanded clones.

clone size: NA
V gene: TRBV11-2
D gene: NA
J gene: TRBJ2-1
CDR3 DNA: TGTGCCAGCAGCTTTGGGCCAGTCGGACGGATTGACAATGAGCAGTTCTTC
CDR3 protein: CASSFGPVGRIDNEQFF

clone size: NA
V gene: TRBV6-1
D gene: NA
J gene: TRBJ2-3
CDR3 DNA: TGTGCCAGCAGTGACCCTCGCTACACAGATACGCAGTATTTT
CDR3 protein: CASSDPRYTDTQYF

clone size: once
V gene: TRBV4-1
D gene: TRBD2
J gene: TRBJ2-7
CDR3 DNA: TGCGCCAGCAGCCAACTGCGGGAGGGCTCCTACGAGCAGTACTTC
CDR3 protein: CASSQLREGSYEQYF

clone size: NA
V gene: TRBV2
D gene: NA
J gene: TRBJ1-1
CDR3 DNA: TGTGCCAGCAGGTCCATTGCTAACCTGGTTTTGAACACTGAAGCTTTCTTT
CDR3 protein: CASRSIANLVLNTEAFF

clone size: NA
V gene: TRBV7-9
D gene: NA
J gene: TRBJ2-7
CDR3 DNA: TGTGCCAGCAGCTCACCCACAGGGACGCTCCTCAAGGACGAGCAGTACTTC
CDR3 protein: CASSSPTGTLLKDEQYF

clone size: NA
V gene: TRBV27
D gene: NA
J gene: TRBJ2-7
CDR3 DNA: TGTGCCAGCATTTTACAGGGTTGCTACGAGCAGTACTTC
CDR3 protein: CASILQGCYEQYF

clone size: NA
V gene: TRBV28
D gene: NA
J gene: TRBJ2-1
CDR3 DNA: TGTGCCAGCATTAGCGGAACCTACAATGAGCAGTTCTTC
CDR3 protein: CASISGTYNEQFF

clone size: once
V gene: TRBV29-1
D gene: NA
J gene: TRBJ2-1
CDR3 DNA: TGCAGCGTTGTTTCCGTAAGGGGGCGGGGAAACAATGAGCAGTTCTTC
CDR3 protein: CSVVSVRGRGNNEQFF

clone size: NA
V gene: TRBV19
D gene: TRBD1
J gene: TRBJ1-5
CDR3 DNA: TGTGCCAGTAGTCTCGGGACAGGCGAACAGCCCCAGCATTTT
CDR3 protein: CASSLGTGEQPQHF

clone size: NA
V gene: TRBV29-1
D gene: NA
J gene: TRBJ2-2
CDR3 DNA: TGCAGCGTTGAACGGGGAACTACCGGGGAGCTGTTTTTT
CDR3 protein: CSVERGTTGELFF

clone size: NA
V gene: TRBV7-9
D gene: NA
J gene: TRBJ2-2
CDR3 DNA: TGTGCCAGCAGATTCACCGGGGAGCTGTTTTTT
CDR3 protein: CASRFTGELFF

clone size: once
V gene: TRBV9
D gene: NA
J gene: TRBJ2-1
CDR3 DNA: TGTGCCAGCAGCGTAGGGGGGAGTATTCTGAACAATGAGCAGTTCTTC
CDR3 protein: CASSVGGSILNNEQFF

clone size: NA
V gene: TRBV27
D gene: NA
J gene: TRBJ2-1
CDR3 DNA: TGTGCCAGCAGTTTTGGACAAACCAATGAGCAGTTCTTC
CDR3 protein: CASSFGQTNEQFF

clone size: NA
V gene: TRBV7-9
D gene: NA
J gene: TRBJ2-4
CDR3 DNA: TGTGCCAGCAGCTTAGTGGGACGTACAGGGATTAAAAACATTCAGTACTTC
CDR3 protein: CASSLVGRTGIKNIQYF

clone size: NA
V gene: TRBV7-9
D gene: NA
J gene: TRBJ2-7
CDR3 DNA: TGTGCCAGCAGCTCAAAAGCAGGGGTGTCGGGCTACGAGCAGTACTTC
CDR3 protein: CASSSKAGVSGYEQYF

clone size: NA
V gene: TRBV18
D gene: NA
J gene: TRBJ2-3
CDR3 DNA: TGTGCCAGCTCACCACCCCTCACCAGCACAGATACGCAGTATTTT
CDR3 protein: CASSPPLTSTDTQYF

clone size: NA
V gene: TRBV5-1
D gene: NA
J gene: TRBJ2-3
CDR3 DNA: TGCGCCAGCAGCTGGGATCTAGCGACGAGCACAGATACGCAGTATTTT
CDR3 protein: CASSWDLATSTDTQYF

clone size: NA
V gene: TRBV19
D gene: NA
J gene: TRBJ1-1
CDR3 DNA: TGTGCCAGTAGTGTGGGCGCGGGGAACACTGAAGCTTTCTTT
CDR3 protein: CASSVGAGNTEAFF

clone size: once
V gene: TRBV13
D gene: TRBD2
J gene: TRBJ2-7
CDR3 DNA: TGTGCCAGCAGCTATGGGACTAGCGGGACCTACGAGCAGTACTTC
CDR3 protein: CASSYGTSGTYEQYF

clone size: NA
V gene: TRBV19
D gene: NA
J gene: TRBJ2-1
CDR3 DNA: TGTGCCAGTAAGGGCGAGGGAGGGCAGTTCTTC
CDR3 protein: CASKGEGGQFF

clone size: NA
V gene: TRBV25-1
D gene: NA
J gene: TRBJ1-2
CDR3 DNA: TGTGCCAGCACAGGGGTTTATGGCTACACCTTC
CDR3 protein: CASTGVYGYTF

clone size: NA
V gene: TRBV13
D gene: NA
J gene: TRBJ1-5
CDR3 DNA: TGTGCCAGCAGCTTAGGCCTGGGGGGCCAGCCCCAGCATTTT
CDR3 protein: CASSLGLGGQPQHF

clone size: NA
V gene: TRBV2
D gene: TRBD2
J gene: TRBJ2-3
CDR3 DNA: TGTGCCAGCAGTGACGCGGGAGGGCCCACAGATACGCAGTATTTT
CDR3 protein: CASSDAGGPTDTQYF

clone size: NA
V gene: TRBV6-6
D gene: NA
J gene: TRBJ2-7
CDR3 DNA: TGTGCCAGCAGGCACACATACGAGCAGTACTTC
CDR3 protein: CASRHTYEQYF

clone size: NA
V gene: TRBV6-1
D gene: NA
J gene: TRBJ2-7
CDR3 DNA: TGTGCCAGCAGTGAAGGTAGGGGCAGGCTGTACGAGCAGTACTTC
CDR3 protein: CASSEGRGRLYEQYF

clone size: NA
V gene: TRBV7-9
D gene: TRBD2
J gene: TRBJ2-1
CDR3 DNA: TGTGCCAGCAGCTCAGCCGGACTAGCGGGAGTCCCCTACAATGAGCAGTTCTTC
CDR3 protein: CASSSAGLAGVPYNEQFF

clone size: NA
V gene: TRBV9
D gene: NA
J gene: TRBJ2-3
CDR3 DNA: TGTGCCAGCAGCGTAGCGCCCACAGATACGCAGTATTTT
CDR3 protein: CASSVAPTDTQYF

clone size: NA
V gene: TRBV9
D gene: TRBD2
J gene: TRBJ2-7
CDR3 DNA: TGTGCCAGCAGCGTAGGCATTAGCGGGGTCTACGAGCAGTACTTC
CDR3 protein: CASSVGISGVYEQYF

clone size: NA
V gene: TRBV13
D gene: NA
J gene: TRBJ2-5
CDR3 DNA: TGTGCCAGCAGCCAGCAGAACGGGGAGACCCAGTACTTC
CDR3 protein: CASSQQNGETQYF

clone size: NA
V gene: TRBV10-1
D gene: NA
J gene: TRBJ2-1
CDR3 DNA: TGCGCCAGCCCGTCCCCGACCGGGAGTAACCCCCATGAGCAGTTCTTC
CDR3 protein: CASPSPTGSNPHEQFF

clone size: NA
V gene: TRBV9
D gene: NA
J gene: TRBJ2-1
CDR3 DNA: TGTGCCAGCAGCGTAGTGTATGAGCAGTTCTTC
CDR3 protein: CASSVVYEQFF

clone size: NA
V gene: TRBV5-1
D gene: NA
J gene: TRBJ1-1
CDR3 DNA: TGCGCCAGCAGCTTGAACGAACATCCATTGAACACTGAAGCTTTCTTT
CDR3 protein: CASSLNEHPLNTEAFF

clone size: NA
V gene: TRBV28
D gene: TRBD1
J gene: TRBJ1-3
CDR3 DNA: TGTGCCAGCAGTTTACTAACGGGACAGGGGAAACCTGGAAACACCATATATTTT
CDR3 protein: CASSLLTGQGKPGNTIYF

clone size: NA
V gene: TRBV11-2
D gene: NA
J gene: TRBJ2-7
CDR3 DNA: TGTGCCAGCAGCTTCAGTTCCTACGAGCAGTACTTC
CDR3 protein: CASSFSSYEQYF

clone size: NA
V gene: TRBV7-9
D gene: NA
J gene: TRBJ1-4
CDR3 DNA: TGTGCCAGCAGCGATATTGGAAAACTGTTTTTT
CDR3 protein: CASSDIGKLFF

clone size: NA
V gene: TRBV9
D gene: TRBD2
J gene: TRBJ2-1
CDR3 DNA: TGTGCCAGCAGCCTACGGATAGCGGGAGGTGACAATGAGCAGTTCTTC
CDR3 protein: CASSLRIAGGDNEQFF

clone size: NA
V gene: TRBV4-1
D gene: NA
J gene: TRBJ1-2
CDR3 DNA: TGCGCCAGCAGTCAGCAACAAGGGGCTCCCGGGGGCTACACCTTC
CDR3 protein: CASSQQQGAPGGYTF

clone size: NA
V gene: TRBV11-2
D gene: NA
J gene: TRBJ2-7
CDR3 DNA: TGTGCCAGCAGCTTAGTGGGGGGCGACGAGCAGTACTTC
CDR3 protein: CASSLVGGDEQYF

clone size: NA
V gene: TRBV9
D gene: TRBD1
J gene: TRBJ2-7
CDR3 DNA: TGTGCCAGCAGCCCCGGGACAGGTAATTTCTACGAGCAGTACTTC
CDR3 protein: CASSPGTGNFYEQYF

clone size: NA
V gene: TRBV27
D gene: NA
J gene: TRBJ2-7
CDR3 DNA: TGTGCCAGCAGTGATTACAGGATCTACGAGCAGTACTTC
CDR3 protein: CASSDYRIYEQYF

clone size: NA
V gene: TRBV28
D gene: NA
J gene: TRBJ2-5
CDR3 DNA: TGTGCCAGCAGTACCCCGACAGAGTACCAAGAGACCCAGTACTTC
CDR3 protein: CASSTPTEYQETQYF

clone size: NA
V gene: TRBV7-2
D gene: NA
J gene: TRBJ1-3
CDR3 DNA: TGTGCCAGCAGCCACTGGACAGAGAATGCGTACACCATATATTTT
CDR3 protein: CASSHWTENAYTIYF

clone size: NA
V gene: TRBV7-8
D gene: NA
J gene: TRBJ2-2
CDR3 DNA: TGTGCCAGCGGCTGGGGGCCAAACACCGGGGAGCTGTTTTTT
CDR3 protein: CASGWGPNTGELFF

clone size: NA
V gene: TRBV11-2
D gene: NA
J gene: TRBJ2-1
CDR3 DNA: TGTGCCAGCAGCCCCGGTCTACTAATCCCCAACAATGAGCAGTTCTTC
CDR3 protein: CASSPGLLIPNNEQFF

clone size: NA
V gene: TRBV9
D gene: NA
J gene: TRBJ2-7
CDR3 DNA: TGTGCCAGCAGCGTAGAGACCACAAGCTCCTACGAGCAGTACTTC
CDR3 protein: CASSVETTSSYEQYF

clone size: NA
V gene: TRBV15
D gene: TRBD1
J gene: TRBJ1-5
CDR3 DNA: TGTGCCACCAGCCCCAGGGACAGGGCCCAGCATTTT
CDR3 protein: CATSPRDRAQHF

clone size: NA
V gene: TRBV10-2
D gene: NA
J gene: TRBJ1-2
CDR3 DNA: TGCGCCAGCAGTGAGTCCGGCAGGAACTATGGCTACACCTTC
CDR3 protein: CASSESGRNYGYTF

clone size: NA
V gene: TRBV28
D gene: NA
J gene: TRBJ2-1
CDR3 DNA: TGTGCCAGCAGTTGGTTGCTCTCCTACAATGAGCAGTTCTTC
CDR3 protein: CASSWLLSYNEQFF

clone size: NA
V gene: TRBV5-6
D gene: TRBD2
J gene: TRBJ2-1
CDR3 DNA: TGTGCCAGCAGCTCGGGACTAGCGGAATACAATGAGCAGTTCTTC
CDR3 protein: CASSSGLAEYNEQFF